The clone carrying this T cell receptor (beta chain) appeared a few times. The data were taken from a study of shared clonotypes between healthy human individuals. Trimming at V came to 7 bases and at J to 2 bases, leaving 2 bases not matched to a gene. Germline V CDR1 and CDR2: SNHLY, FYNNEI. CDR3 length: 14 amino acids. Partitioning of CD4+ cells yielded a CD45RA+ naive subset and a CD45RA-negative memory subset. About 30,000 T cell genomes, or roughly 200 ng DNA, went into the sorted-subset replicate PCRs. Here immunoSEQ multiplex PCR was the method, and the copy in TCRdb shows in-frame clones only, minus some. This sample has about 1 million clones, with under 80% found just once.

Sequenced material: memory CD4+ T cells sorted from blood. Regarding subset: CD45RA-negative fraction. This chain joins TRBV2 and TRBJ2-2, with 9 bases lining up with TRBD1. The clonotype comes from a man younger than 30 in good health. CDR3 in amino acids: CASKDRGNTGELFF. The DNA for the CDR3 is TGTGCCAGCAAGGACAGGGGTAACACCGGGGAGCTGTTTTTT.